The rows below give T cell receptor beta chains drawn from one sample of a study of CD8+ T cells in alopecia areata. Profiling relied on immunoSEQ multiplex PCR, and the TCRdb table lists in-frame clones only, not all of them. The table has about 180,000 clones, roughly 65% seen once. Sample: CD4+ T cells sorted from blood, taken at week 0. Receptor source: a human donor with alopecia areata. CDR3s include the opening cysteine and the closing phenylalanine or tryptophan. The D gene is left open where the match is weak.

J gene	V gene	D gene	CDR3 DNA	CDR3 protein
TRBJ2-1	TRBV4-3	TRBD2	TGCGCCAGCAGCCAACACAGCGGGGCCGGTGAGCAGTTCTTC	CASSQHSGAGEQFF
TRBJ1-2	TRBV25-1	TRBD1	TGTGCCAGCAGTGAGACAGGGGTCTATGGCTACACCTTC	CASSETGVYGYTF
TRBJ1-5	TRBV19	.	TGTGCCAGTAGTATTCAGGGGACGAATCAGCCCCAGCATTTT	CASSIQGTNQPQHF
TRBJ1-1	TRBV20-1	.	TGCAGTGCTAGAGCAGAAGAAGCTTTCTTT	CSARAEEAFF
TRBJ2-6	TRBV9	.	TGTGCCAGCAGCGTAGTACCGGTTGGGGCCAACGTCCTGACTTTC	CASSVVPVGANVLTF
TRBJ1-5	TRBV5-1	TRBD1	TGCGCCAGCAGCTTAGACAGGGGGCCTAATCAGCCCCAGCATTTT	CASSLDRGPNQPQHF
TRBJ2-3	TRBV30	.	TGTGCCTGGAGTCTCGCGGGGCGCACAGATACGCAGTATTTT	CAWSLAGRTDTQYF
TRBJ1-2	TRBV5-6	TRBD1	TGTGCCAGCAGCTCGGGACAGACTAACGGGGTCGGCTACACCTTC	CASSSGQTNGVGYTF
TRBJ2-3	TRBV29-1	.	TGCAGCGTTGAACAACCAGGAAGTACGCAGTATTTT	CSVEQPGSTQYF
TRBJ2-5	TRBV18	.	TGTGCCAGCTCTCTCTTCGAGGCAGGGCTGGAGACCCAGTACTTC	CASSLFEAGLETQYF
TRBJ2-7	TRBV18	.	TGTGCCAGCTCACCCTACCCTAAACAGGGGACTCAAGGGGACTTC	CASSPYPKQGTQGDF
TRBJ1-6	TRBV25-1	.	TGTGCCAGCAGTGGACGGTACAATTCACCCCTCCACTTT	CASSGRYNSPLHF
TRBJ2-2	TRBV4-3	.	TGCGCCAGCAGCCAAAAGGGGACATCCCACACCGGGGAGCTGTTTTTT	CASSQKGTSHTGELFF
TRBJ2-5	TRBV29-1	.	TGCAGCGTTGAGGGACGCGGGGAGACCCAGTACTTC	CSVEGRGETQYF
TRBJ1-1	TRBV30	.	TGTGCCTGGAGTGTTGGTATGAACACTGAAGCTTTCTTT	CAWSVGMNTEAFF
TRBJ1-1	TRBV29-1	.	TGCAGCGTGGGGCAGAGGAACACTGAAGCTTTCTTT	CSVGQRNTEAFF
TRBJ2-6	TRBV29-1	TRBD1	TGCAGCGTTGCGGGGAGCCGGGACAGGCCTAACTCTGGGGCCAACGTCCTGACTTTC	CSVAGSRDRPNSGANVLTF
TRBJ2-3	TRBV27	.	TGTGCCAGCAGTCGCAGCTCGGCAGATACGCAGTATTTT	CASSRSSADTQYF
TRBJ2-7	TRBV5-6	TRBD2	TGTGCCAGCAGGACCCTAGCGGGGGGGATATCCTACGAGCAGTACTTC	CASRTLAGGISYEQYF
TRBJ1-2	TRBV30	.	TGTGCCTGGAGTGAACGTTGGGGCTACACCTTC	CAWSERWGYTF